The 15 T cell receptor beta chains presented below share a single source sample, sequenced in a study of cytomegalovirus exposure and HLA in healthy donors. In the PCR, 60 Vbeta and 13 Jbeta primers were used. Profiled with immunoSEQ multiplex PCR; TCRdb holds only in-frame clones, not every one. The data contain 200,000 to 250,000 clones, about 74% of them seen just once; the ten biggest clones take up 1.5% to 2%. The sequenced sample consisted of PBMCs. The source of these receptors is a woman between 25 and 40 years old in good health and CMV-seronegative.

The chain carries TRBV30 and TRBJ2-2; TRBD1 matches 7 bases. Germline lookup yields CDR1 GTSNPN and CDR2 SVGIG (reference sequence). The CDR3 runs 12 residues. The CDR3 region is CARTGNTGELFF. The CDR3, as DNA: TGTGCTCGGACAGGGAACACCGGGGAGCTGTTTTTT.

This clone has only a few counts. The J gene is TRBJ1-6, the V gene TRBV6-4; D is unresolved. CDR1 MRHNA and CDR2 SNTAGT come from the germline V gene. V shed 4 bases and J shed 6 bases, with 7 bases lying between them. The CDR3 is made up of 13 amino acids. CDR3 residues: CASSGAANSPLHF. DNA of the CDR3: TGTGCCAGCAGTGGGGCAGCTAATTCACCCCTCCACTTT.

The chain is built from TRBV5-3 and TRBJ2-7; 10 nucleotides agree with TRBD1. TRBV5-3 carries the ORF label, with uncertain function. The CDR3 sequence is 14 residues long. With V trimmed by 7 bases and J by 2 bases, 6 bases remained unmatched. The CDR3 nucleotides are TGTGCCAGAGGCCGGGACAGGGGAACCTACGAGCAGTACTTC. It translates to CARGRDRGTYEQYF.

This clone occurred once. The same CDR3 also results from other DNA sequences found in this sample. This rearrangement joins TRBV6-5 to TRBJ1-1; D is unclear. The CDR3 totals 14 residues. V dropped 5 bases and J dropped 0 bases, with 10 bases sitting between them. The V gene's germline CDR1 is MNHEY and CDR2 SVGAGI. CDR3: CASSESGLNTEAFF. In DNA, the CDR3 is TGTGCCAGCAGTGAAAGCGGTCTGAACACTGAAGCTTTCTTT.

V gene TRBV6-5 combines with J gene TRBJ1-6; TRBD1 aligns across 8 bases. This CDR3 region has 14 residues. V shed 6 bases and J 7 bases; nucleotides not matched to a gene: 5. Germline CDR1 is MNHEY and CDR2 is SVGAGI. The CDR3 DNA reads as TGTGCCAGCAGACCGACAGGGGAAAATTCACCCCTCCACTTT. Translating gives CASRPTGENSPLHF.

The rearrangement links TRBV15 to TRBJ1-3; the D is unclear. The length of the CDR3 is 14 residues. The germline V gene encodes CDR1 LNHNV and CDR2 YYDKDF (reference sequence). The V end lost 0 bases, the J end lost 7 bases, and 10 bases lay between the germline ends. The DNA for the CDR3 is TGTGCCACCAGCAGAGATGTAACGGGGAACACCATATATTTT. Its translation: CATSRDVTGNTIYF.

V usage is TRBV5-6 and J usage is TRBJ1-3; possibly TRBD1 for D (5 bases). The V gene's germline CDR1 is SGHDT and CDR2 YYEEEE. The CDR3 spans 15 residues. V lost 1 base, J lost 2 bases, and 10 bases lay in between. The CDR3 DNA reads TGTGCCAGCAGCTTGCGCAGGGAAACTGGAAACACCATATATTTT. It translates to CASSLRRETGNTIYF. Full variable domain (remainder filled in from reference TRBV5-6 and TRBJ1-3): DAGVTQSPTHLIKTRGQQVTLRCSPKSGHDTVSWYQQALGQGPQFIFQYYEEEERQRGNFPDRFSGHQFPNYSSELNVNALLLGDSALYLCASSLRRETGNTIYFGEGSWLTVV.

The V and J genes are TRBV5-8 and TRBJ2-7; possibly TRBD2 for D (6 bases). V gave up 4 bases and J gave up 1 base, with 21 bases separating them. Germline V gene lookup returns CDR1 SGHTS and CDR2 YDEGEE. The CDR3 totals 17 residues. DNA of the CDR3: TGTGCCAGCAGCCCACGGGGGACGAGTGCCCTTTCCTACGAGCAGTACTTC. Protein sequence: CASSPRGTSALSYEQYF.

V and J are TRBV11-2 and TRBJ2-1; D not resolved. V lost 0 bases, J lost 0 bases, and 12 bases lay in between. The CDR3 has 17 residues. Germline V gives CDR1 SGHAT, CDR2 FQNNGV. The CDR3 reads CASSLEQSFGSYNEQFF. CDR3 nucleotide sequence: TGTGCCAGCAGCTTAGAACAGTCGTTCGGCTCCTACAATGAGCAGTTCTTC.

V gene TRBV10-3 combines with J gene TRBJ1-6; D is undetermined. The CDR3 sequence is 17 residues long. Germline V lookup: CDR1 ENHRY, CDR2 SYGVKD. V was trimmed by 3 bases and J by 1 base, leaving 13 bases between them. This CDR3 reads CAISDDSRGSYNSPLHF. The DNA for the CDR3 is TGTGCCATCAGTGACGACTCGCGGGGATCCTATAATTCACCCCTCCACTTT.

The chain recombines TRBV5-1 with TRBJ2-1, with TRBD1 identical over 7 bases. V was clipped by 3 bases and J by 5 bases; unmatched bases: 8. Germline CDR1 and CDR2: SGHRS and YFSETQ. This CDR3 spans 15 amino acids. CDR3 sequence: CASSSTGKDNNEQFF. As DNA, the CDR3 is TGCGCCAGCAGCTCGACAGGGAAAGATAACAATGAGCAGTTCTTC. Drawing the rest from reference TRBV5-1 and TRBJ2-1, the complete variable domain is KAGVTQTPRYLIKTRGQQVTLSCSPISGHRSVSWYQQTPGQGLQFLFEYFSETQRNKGNFPGRFSGRQFSNSRSEMNVSTLELGDSALYLCASSSTGKDNNEQFFGPGTRLTVL.

This chain connects TRBV19 to TRBJ2-1; D is perhaps TRBD1 (6 bases). Deletions cut 6 bases from V and 0 bases from J, with 21 bases between. CDR3 length: 18 amino acids. CDR1 and CDR2 (germline): LNHDA, SQIVND (reference sequence). As DNA, the CDR3 is TGTGCCAGTAGCAAACAGGGATCCTACGTCAGCTCCTACAATGAGCAGTTCTTC. Protein sequence: CASSKQGSYVSSYNEQFF. Full variable domain (remainder filled in from reference TRBV19 and TRBJ2-1): DGGITQSPKYLFRKEGQNVTLSCEQNLNHDAMYWYRQDPGQGLRLIYYSQIVNDFQKGDIAEGYSVSREKKESFPLTVTSAQKNPTAFYLCASSKQGSYVSSYNEQFFGPGTRLTVL.

Remarks on this clone: This sample includes further DNA sequences coding for the same CDR3. The chain employs TRBV9 and TRBJ1-5; D gene uncertain. The length of the CDR3 is 14 residues. Germline V CDR1 and CDR2: SGDLS, YYNGEE. Trimming took 0 bases from V and 4 from J, leaving 8 bases between them. This CDR3 is CASSVEGGNQPQHF. The CDR3 DNA follows: TGTGCCAGCAGCGTAGAGGGCGGGAATCAGCCCCAGCATTTT.

The CDR3, as DNA: TGTGCCAGCAACTCTTCTCGGGCCAACGTCCTGACTTTC. Amino acid sequence: CASNSSRANVLTF. The chain links TRBV21-1 to TRBJ2-6; the listed D gene, TRBD2, was not tested against the DNA. TRBV21-1 is labeled a pseudogene. The CDR3 totals 13 residues.

Remarks on this clone: The CDR3 carries no conserved terminal phenylalanine or tryptophan, so it likely arises from a read error. V and J are TRBV5-8 and TRBJ1-2, with no clear D. From germline, CDR1 is SGHTS and CDR2 YDEGEE. The germline V and J ends were trimmed by 2 bases and 0 bases, with 5 bases remaining between them. The CDR3 length is 13 residues. The DNA for the CDR3 is TGTGCCAGCAGCTTTCGTTCTAACTATGGCTACACCCTC. Protein product: CASSFRSNYGYTL.